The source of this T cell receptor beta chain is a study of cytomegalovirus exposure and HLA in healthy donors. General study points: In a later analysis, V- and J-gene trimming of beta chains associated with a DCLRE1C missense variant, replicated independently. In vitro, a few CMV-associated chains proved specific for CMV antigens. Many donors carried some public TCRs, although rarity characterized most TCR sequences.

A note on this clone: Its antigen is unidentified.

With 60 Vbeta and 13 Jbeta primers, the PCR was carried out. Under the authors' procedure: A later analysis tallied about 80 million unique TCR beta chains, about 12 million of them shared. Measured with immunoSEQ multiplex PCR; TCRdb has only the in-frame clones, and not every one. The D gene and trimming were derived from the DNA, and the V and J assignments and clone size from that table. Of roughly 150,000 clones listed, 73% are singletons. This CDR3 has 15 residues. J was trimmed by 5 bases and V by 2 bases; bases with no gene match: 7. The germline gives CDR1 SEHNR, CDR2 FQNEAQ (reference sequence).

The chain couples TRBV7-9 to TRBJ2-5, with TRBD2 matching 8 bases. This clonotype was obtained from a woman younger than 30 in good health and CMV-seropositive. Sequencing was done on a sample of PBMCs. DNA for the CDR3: TGTGCCAGCAGCTTAACTAGCGGACCTAGGGAGACCCAGTACTTC. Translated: CASSLTSGPRETQYF.